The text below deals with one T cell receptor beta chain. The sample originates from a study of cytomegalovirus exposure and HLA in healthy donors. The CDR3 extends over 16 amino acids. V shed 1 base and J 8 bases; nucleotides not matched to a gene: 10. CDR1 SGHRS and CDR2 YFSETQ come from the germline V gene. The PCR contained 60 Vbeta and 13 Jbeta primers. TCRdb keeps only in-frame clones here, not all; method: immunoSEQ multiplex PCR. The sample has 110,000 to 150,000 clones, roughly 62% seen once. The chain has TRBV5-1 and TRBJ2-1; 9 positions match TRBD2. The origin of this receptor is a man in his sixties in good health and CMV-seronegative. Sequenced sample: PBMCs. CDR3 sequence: CASSLYAGGPSDEQFF. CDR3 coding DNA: TGCGCCAGCAGCTTGTATGCGGGAGGGCCATCGGATGAGCAGTTCTTC.